This T cell receptor (beta chain) was documented in a study of cytomegalovirus exposure and HLA in healthy donors. Study outcomes and limitations: The investigators catalogued 180 or so TCR beta chains as cytomegalovirus-associated. A later analysis associated 16,951 TCR beta sequences with HLA alleles at a 0.05 false discovery rate.

A note on this clone: No antigen is known for it.

The study ran its PCR with 60 Vbeta and 13 Jbeta primers. The table came from immunoSEQ multiplex PCR; TCRdb's copy has only in-frame clones and leaves some out. This table holds 55,000 to 80,000 clones, 70% to 75% found once. The sequence derives from a young woman in good health and CMV-seropositive. Sequencing was done on a sample of PBMCs.

CDR3 in DNA: TGTGCCTGGAGTGAGTTAGTGCCACCCGCCGAGCAGTACTTC. Translating gives CAWSELVPPAEQYF. This chain links TRBV30 with TRBJ2-7; D gene ambiguous. Germline V gene lookup returns CDR1 GTSNPN and CDR2 SVGIG (reference sequence). Trimming left V 1 base short and J 6 bases short, with 16 bases between. The CDR3 is 14 amino acids.